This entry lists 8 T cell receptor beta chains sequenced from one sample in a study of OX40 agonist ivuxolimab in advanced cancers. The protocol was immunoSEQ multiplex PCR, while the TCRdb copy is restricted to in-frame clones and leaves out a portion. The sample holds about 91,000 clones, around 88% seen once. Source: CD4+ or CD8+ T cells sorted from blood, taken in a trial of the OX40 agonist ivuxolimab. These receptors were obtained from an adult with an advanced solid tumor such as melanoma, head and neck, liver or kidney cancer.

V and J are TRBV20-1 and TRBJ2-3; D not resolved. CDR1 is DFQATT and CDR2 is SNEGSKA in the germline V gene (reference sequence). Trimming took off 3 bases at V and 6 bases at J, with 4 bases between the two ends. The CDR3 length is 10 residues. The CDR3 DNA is TGCAGTGCTAGTAAGGATACGCAGTATTTT. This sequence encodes CSASKDTQYF.

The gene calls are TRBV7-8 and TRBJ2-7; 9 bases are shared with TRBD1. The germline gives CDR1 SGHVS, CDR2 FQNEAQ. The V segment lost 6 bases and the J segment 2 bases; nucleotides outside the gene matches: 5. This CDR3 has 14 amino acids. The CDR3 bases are TGTGCCAGCAGGACCGGGACAGGGCCCTACGAGCAGTACTTC. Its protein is CASRTGTGPYEQYF.

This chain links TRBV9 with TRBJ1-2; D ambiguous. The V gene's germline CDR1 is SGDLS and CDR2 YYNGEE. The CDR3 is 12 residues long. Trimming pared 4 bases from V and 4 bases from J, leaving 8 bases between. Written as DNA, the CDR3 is TGTGCCAGCAGCCCGGACGTCTATGGCTACACCTTC. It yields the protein CASSPDVYGYTF.

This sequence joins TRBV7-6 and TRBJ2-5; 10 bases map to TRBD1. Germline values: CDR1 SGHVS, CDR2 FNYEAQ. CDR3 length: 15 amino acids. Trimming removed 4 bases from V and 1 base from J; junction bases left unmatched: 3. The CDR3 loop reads CASSSWTGGQETQYF. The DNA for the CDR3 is TGTGCCAGCAGCTCCTGGACAGGGGGCCAAGAGACCCAGTACTTC.

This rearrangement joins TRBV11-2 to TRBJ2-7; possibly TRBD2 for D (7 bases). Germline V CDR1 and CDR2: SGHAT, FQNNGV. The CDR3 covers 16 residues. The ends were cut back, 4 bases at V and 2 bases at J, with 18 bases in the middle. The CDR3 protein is CASSSLPRGATYEQYF. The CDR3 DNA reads TGTGCCAGCAGCTCCCTCCCTCGGGGGGCAACCTACGAGCAGTACTTC.

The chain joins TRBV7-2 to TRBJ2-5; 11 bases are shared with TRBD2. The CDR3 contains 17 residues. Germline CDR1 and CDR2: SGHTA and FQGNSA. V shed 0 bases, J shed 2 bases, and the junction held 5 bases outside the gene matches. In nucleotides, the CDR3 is TGTGCCAGCAGCTTAGCTAGCGGGGGGGCAGGGCAAGAGACCCAGTACTTC. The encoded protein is CASSLASGGAGQETQYF.

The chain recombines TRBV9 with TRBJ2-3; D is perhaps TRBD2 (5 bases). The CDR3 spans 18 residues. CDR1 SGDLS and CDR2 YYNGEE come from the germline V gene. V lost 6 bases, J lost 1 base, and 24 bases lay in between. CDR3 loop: CASTEEEGSFPGTDTQYF. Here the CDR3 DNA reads TGTGCCAGCACCGAAGAAGAGGGTAGCTTTCCCGGCACAGATACGCAGTATTTT.

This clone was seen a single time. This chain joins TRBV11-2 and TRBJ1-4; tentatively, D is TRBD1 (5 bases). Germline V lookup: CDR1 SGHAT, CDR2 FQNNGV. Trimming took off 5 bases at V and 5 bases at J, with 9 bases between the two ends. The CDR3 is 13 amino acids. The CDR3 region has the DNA TGTGCCAGCAGCCCGAACAGGAATGAAAAACTGTTTTTT. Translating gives CASSPNRNEKLFF.